The clone carrying this T cell receptor (beta chain) was detected a few times. Its antigen is currently unknown. The data belong to a study of molecular identifiers for immune sequencing clone quantification. Trimming left V 4 bases short and J 3 bases short, with 7 bases between. The CDR3 totals 12 residues. Using its own MiXCR run on the PCR reads, TCRdb lists one record per CDR3 protein. The sample includes hundreds of thousands of distinct CDR3 sequences, roughly 27% of them seen just once. General study points: Highly expanded clone sizes could be underestimated by identical TCR molecules sharing a barcode.

Sorted naive CD8 T cells, roughly 19,000 to 1,000,000, were sequenced from 10%, 30% or 50% RNA. The V and J genes are TRBV12-3 or TRBV12-4 and TRBJ2-7; D ambiguous. This TCR was recovered from a human donor in good health. Some libraries in this study had Jurkat cell RNA spiked in. The sample was naive CD8+ T cells from blood, with Jurkat cell RNA spiked in. The subset here: FACS-sorted CD8+CD4-CCR7+CD45RA+ naive T cells. The CDR3 sequence is CASSSLIYEQYF. In DNA form, the CDR3 reads TGTGCCAGCAGTTCCCTGATCTACGAGCAGTACTTC.